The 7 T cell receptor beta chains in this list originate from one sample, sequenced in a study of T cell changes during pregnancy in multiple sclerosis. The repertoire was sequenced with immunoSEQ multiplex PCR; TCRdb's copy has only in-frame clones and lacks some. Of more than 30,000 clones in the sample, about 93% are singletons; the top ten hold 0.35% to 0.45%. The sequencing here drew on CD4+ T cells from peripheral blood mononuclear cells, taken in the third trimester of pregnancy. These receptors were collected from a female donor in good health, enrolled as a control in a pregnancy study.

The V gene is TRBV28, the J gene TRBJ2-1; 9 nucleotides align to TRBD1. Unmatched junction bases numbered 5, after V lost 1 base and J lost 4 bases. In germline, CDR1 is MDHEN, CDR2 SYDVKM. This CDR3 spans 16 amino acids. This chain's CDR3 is CASSLFGQGKYNEQFF. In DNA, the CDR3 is TGTGCCAGCAGTTTATTTGGACAGGGGAAATACAATGAGCAGTTCTTC.

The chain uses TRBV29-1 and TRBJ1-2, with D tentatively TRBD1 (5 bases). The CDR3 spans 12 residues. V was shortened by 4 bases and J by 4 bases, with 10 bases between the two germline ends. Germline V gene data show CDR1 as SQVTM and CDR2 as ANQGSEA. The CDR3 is CSVAWQGYGYTF. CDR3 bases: TGCAGCGTTGCTTGGCAGGGCTATGGCTACACCTTC.

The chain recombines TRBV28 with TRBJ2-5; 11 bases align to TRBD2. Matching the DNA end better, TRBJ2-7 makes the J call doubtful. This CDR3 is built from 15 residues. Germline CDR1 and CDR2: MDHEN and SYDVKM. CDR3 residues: CASSFSGLAAYEQYF. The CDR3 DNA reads TGTGCCAGCTCCTTTTCGGGACTAGCGGCCTACGAGCAGTACTTC.

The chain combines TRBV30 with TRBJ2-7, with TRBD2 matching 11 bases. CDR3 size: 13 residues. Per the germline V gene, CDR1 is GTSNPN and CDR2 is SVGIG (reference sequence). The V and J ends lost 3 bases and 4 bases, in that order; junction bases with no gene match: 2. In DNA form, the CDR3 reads TGTGCCTGGAGCGTAGCGGGGGGGTACGAGCAGTACTTC. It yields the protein CAWSVAGGYEQYF. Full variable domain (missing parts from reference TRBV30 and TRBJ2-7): SQTIHQWPATLVQPVGSPLSLECTVEGTSNPNLYWYRQAAGRGLQLLFYSVGIGQISSEVPQNLSASRPQDRQFILSSKKLLLSDSGFYLCAWSVAGGYEQYFGPGTRLTVT.

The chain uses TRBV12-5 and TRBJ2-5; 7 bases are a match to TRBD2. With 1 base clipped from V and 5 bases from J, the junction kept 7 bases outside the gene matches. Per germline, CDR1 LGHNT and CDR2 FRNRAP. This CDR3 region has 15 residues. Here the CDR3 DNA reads TGTGCTAGTGGTTTGGGATCTGCGGGAGTGGAGACCCAGTACTTC. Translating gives CASGLGSAGVETQYF.

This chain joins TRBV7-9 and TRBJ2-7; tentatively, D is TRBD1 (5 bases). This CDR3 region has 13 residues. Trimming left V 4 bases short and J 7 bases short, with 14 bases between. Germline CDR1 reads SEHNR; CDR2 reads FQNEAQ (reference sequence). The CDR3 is CASSSIQGAEQYF. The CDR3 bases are TGTGCCAGCAGCTCAATTCAGGGTGCAGAGCAGTACTTC.

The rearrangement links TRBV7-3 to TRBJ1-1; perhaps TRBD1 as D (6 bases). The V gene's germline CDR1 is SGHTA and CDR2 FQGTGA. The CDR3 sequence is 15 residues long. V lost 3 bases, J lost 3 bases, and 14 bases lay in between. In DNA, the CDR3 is TGTGCCAGCAGCTTCTCAGGGGAAGGTTACACTGAAGCTTTCTTT. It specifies CASSFSGEGYTEAFF.